This TCR beta chain was sequenced in a study of T cells in Graves' hyperthyroidism and ophthalmopathy. Looking at the study overall: The authors collected peripheral blood at initial diagnosis, before any treatment. General study results and limits: Blood also contained most expanded thyroid clonotypes above 0.001. Prediction of ophthalmopathy progression came a median approximately 6 months pre-onset.

Germline-derived CDR1 and CDR2 are LGHNA and YNFKEQ. The V and J ends lost 2 bases and 4 bases respectively, with 8 bases between them. The CDR3 length is 13 residues. Amplified TCR beta CDR3 regions came from RNA transcripts. The TCR CDR3 first-round RT-PCR relied on the HTBI primer set. Using its own MiXCR run on the multiplex PCR reads, TCRdb lists one record per CDR3 protein. The data show approximately 490,000 distinct CDR3 sequences, roughly 23% seen once. This clonotype was observed many times. Its antigen is unidentified. The sequencing input was blood. The chain has TRBV4-2 and TRBJ2-5; D gene uncertain. The TCR sequence derives from a woman between 70 and 85 years old with Graves' ophthalmopathy. The CDR3 spells CASSQLEAETQYF. The CDR3 DNA is TGTGCCAGCAGCCAATTGGAAGCAGAGACCCAGTACTTC.